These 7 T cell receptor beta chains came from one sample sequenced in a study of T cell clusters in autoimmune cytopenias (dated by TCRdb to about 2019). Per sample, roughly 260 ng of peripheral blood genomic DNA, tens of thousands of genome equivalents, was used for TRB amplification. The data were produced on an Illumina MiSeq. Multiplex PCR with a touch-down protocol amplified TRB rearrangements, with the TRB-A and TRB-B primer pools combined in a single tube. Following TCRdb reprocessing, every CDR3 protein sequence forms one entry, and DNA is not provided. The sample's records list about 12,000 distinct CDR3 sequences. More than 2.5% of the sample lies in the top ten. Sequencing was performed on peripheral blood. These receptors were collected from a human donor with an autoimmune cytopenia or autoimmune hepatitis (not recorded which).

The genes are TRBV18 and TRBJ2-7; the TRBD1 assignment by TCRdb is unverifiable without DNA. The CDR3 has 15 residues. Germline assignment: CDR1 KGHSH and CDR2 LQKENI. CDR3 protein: CASSPEGGTAYEQYF.

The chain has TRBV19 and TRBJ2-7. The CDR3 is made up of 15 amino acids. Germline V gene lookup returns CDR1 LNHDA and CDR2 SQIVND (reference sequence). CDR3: CASSIADHGTYEQYF.

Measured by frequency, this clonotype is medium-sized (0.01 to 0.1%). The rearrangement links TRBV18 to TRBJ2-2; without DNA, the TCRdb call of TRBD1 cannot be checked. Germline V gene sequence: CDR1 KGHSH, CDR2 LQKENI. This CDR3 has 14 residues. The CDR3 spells CASSTGTGAGELFF.

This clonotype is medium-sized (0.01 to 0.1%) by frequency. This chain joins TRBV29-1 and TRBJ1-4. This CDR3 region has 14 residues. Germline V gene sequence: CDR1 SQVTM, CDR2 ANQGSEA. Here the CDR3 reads CSVESGNPYEKLFF.

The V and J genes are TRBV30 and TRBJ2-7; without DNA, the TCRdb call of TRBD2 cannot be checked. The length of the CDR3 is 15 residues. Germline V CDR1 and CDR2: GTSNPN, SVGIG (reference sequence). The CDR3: CAWSVGVGGIYEQYF. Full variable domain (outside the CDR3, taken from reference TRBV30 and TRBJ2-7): SQTIHQWPATLVQPVGSPLSLECTVEGTSNPNLYWYRQAAGRGLQLLFYSVGIGQISSEVPQNLSASRPQDRQFILSSKKLLLSDSGFYLCAWSVGVGGIYEQYFGPGTRLTVT.

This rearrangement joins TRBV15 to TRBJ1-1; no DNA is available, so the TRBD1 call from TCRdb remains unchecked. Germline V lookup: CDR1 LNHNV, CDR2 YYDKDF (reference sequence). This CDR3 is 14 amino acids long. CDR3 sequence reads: CATSREARDTEAFF.

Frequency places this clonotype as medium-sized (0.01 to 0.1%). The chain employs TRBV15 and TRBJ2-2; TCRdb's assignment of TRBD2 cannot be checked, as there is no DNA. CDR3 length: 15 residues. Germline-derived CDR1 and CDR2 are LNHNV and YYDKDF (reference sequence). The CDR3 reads CATKIAGINTGELFF.